Listed below are T cell receptor beta chains from one sample, sequenced in a study of cytomegalovirus exposure and HLA in healthy donors. The assay was immunoSEQ multiplex PCR, and TCRdb's table has in-frame clones only and misses some. The table has around 110,000 clones, 75% to 85% seen once. The sequencing sample was made of PBMCs. These receptors all stem from a man younger than 40 in good health and CMV-seropositive. Both conserved end residues are trimmed from each CDR3. Fields, in order: V gene, clone size, J gene, CDR3 protein. Clone size, where shown, is once, few, many, or a class for clones that have expanded.

>TRBV15|-|TRBJ1-3
ATSRDRGLGNTIY
>TRBV7-2|-|TRBJ2-5
ASSRTRVGQETQY
>TRBV5-1|-|TRBJ1-4
ASSLAGGYEKLF
>TRBV6-6|-|TRBJ2-1
ASSAGLAGGDEQF
>TRBV28|once|TRBJ1-5
ASSVTTGGNQPQH
>TRBV5-1|-|TRBJ2-3
ASSFAGGGTDTQY
>TRBV11-3|-|TRBJ2-1
ASSLDPTSDEQF
>TRBV19|-|TRBJ2-5
ASSIDRLAGKETQY
>TRBV28|-|TRBJ2-7
ASSSRTGFYEQY
>TRBV5-6|few|TRBJ2-6
ASSLEGTGGRGANVLT
>TRBV5-8|-|TRBJ2-3
ASSPRTSSHPHFTDTQY
>TRBV30|-|TRBJ2-1
AWSLGLVNEQF
>TRBV20-1|few|TRBJ2-5
SAVKSETQY
>TRBV6-5|-|TRBJ1-2
ASSLRGRNGGYT
>TRBV6-5|few|TRBJ1-5
ASSPYRTSNQPQH
>TRBV27|few|TRBJ2-1
ASSLYRGSYNEQF
>TRBV7-2|-|TRBJ2-7
ASTPAQGTTYEQY
>TRBV2|-|TRBJ1-5
ASSELSVWKNQPQH
>TRBV7-2|-|TRBJ1-2
ASSYETGTPFHGYT
>TRBV7-2|-|TRBJ1-1
ASSFDRGGRAF
>TRBV7-2|-|TRBJ2-7
ASSLAGARSTYEQY
>TRBV11-3|-|TRBJ1-2
ASSLRGGGYT
>TRBV2|-|TRBJ2-1
ASSEYLAGDEQF
>TRBV9|-|TRBJ2-7
ASSVSGISYEQY
>TRBV13|-|TRBJ2-3
ASSIHNRGGTDTQY
>TRBV2|-|TRBJ1-5
ASSEALRGGQPQH
>TRBV19|-|TRBJ2-6
ASSPGHRSGANGLT
>TRBV19|-|TRBJ2-5
ASSIGQGVETQY
>TRBV5-6|few|TRBJ2-5
ASIRELWRGQETQY
>TRBV19|few|TRBJ2-2
ASRRDSGTGELF
>TRBV28|-|TRBJ1-1
ASSSGDRGTEAF
>TRBV28|-|TRBJ1-6
ASSPGLRGSPLH
>TRBV7-2|-|TRBJ2-2
ASSLPRGAWGGELF
>TRBV18|-|TRBJ2-3
ASSRDRYTDTQY
>TRBV11-3|once|TRBJ1-1
ASSLEDRARAF
>TRBV6-4|-|TRBJ1-5
ASSADSSNQPQH
>TRBV28|-|TRBJ2-4
ASSLLAKNSQY
>TRBV7-2|-|TRBJ1-2
ASSLVGYGYT
>TRBV5-6|few|TRBJ2-1
ASSPRTSGRGINEQF
>TRBV5-1|-|TRBJ2-5
ASSQTSSGETQY
>TRBV27|-|TRBJ1-1
ASSHLGGMRAEAF
>TRBV12-2|-|TRBJ1-6
ASRRDLRDRGSYNSPLH
>TRBV4-1|-|TRBJ2-7
ASSPYPGQGSSSGQY
>TRBV14|-|TRBJ2-7
ASSQAKLTRGGYEQY
>TRBV13|-|TRBJ2-3
ASSFGLSADTQY
>TRBV11-2|-|TRBJ2-7
ASSLRLAGVYEQY
>TRBV7-8|-|TRBJ2-1
ASREADEQF
>TRBV4-2|-|TRBJ2-3
ASSQQGLGTDTQY
>TRBV5-6|-|TRBJ2-7
ASSLRGIGSEQY
>TRBV11-2|few|TRBJ1-1
ASSLRQGAEAF
>TRBV2|-|TRBJ2-7
ASSEVKDSNYEQY
>TRBV2|few|TRBJ2-3
ASSDGLAVSTDTQY
>TRBV10-3|-|TRBJ2-1
ATGGVVSSNEQF
>TRBV6-5|-|TRBJ2-5
ASSYFYPTSQETQY
>TRBV19|-|TRBJ2-1
ASSPPAGGLRNEQF
>TRBV5-1|few|TRBJ2-7
ARLPHIRTGPHYEQY
>TRBV5-1|-|TRBJ1-6
ASSLVSGQDDSPLH
>TRBV19|-|TRBJ1-4
ASSDRPGGAEKLF